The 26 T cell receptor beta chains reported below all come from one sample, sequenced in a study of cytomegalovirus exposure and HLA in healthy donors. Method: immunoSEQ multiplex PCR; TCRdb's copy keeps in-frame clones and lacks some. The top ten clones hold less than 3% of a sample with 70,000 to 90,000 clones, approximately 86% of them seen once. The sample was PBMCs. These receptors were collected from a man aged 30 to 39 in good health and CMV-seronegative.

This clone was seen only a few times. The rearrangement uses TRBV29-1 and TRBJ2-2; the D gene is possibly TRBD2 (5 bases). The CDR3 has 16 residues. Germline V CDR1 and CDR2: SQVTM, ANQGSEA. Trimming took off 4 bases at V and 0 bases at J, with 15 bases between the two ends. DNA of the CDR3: TGCAGCGTTGCGGAGCGGATATCTGCGAACACCGGGGAGCTGTTTTTT. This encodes CSVAERISANTGELFF.

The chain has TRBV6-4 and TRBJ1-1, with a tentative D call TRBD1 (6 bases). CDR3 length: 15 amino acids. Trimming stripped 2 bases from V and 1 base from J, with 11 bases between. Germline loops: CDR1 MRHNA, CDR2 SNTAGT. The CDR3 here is CASSDPGQRNTEAFF. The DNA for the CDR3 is TGTGCCAGCAGTGACCCTGGACAGCGGAACACTGAAGCTTTCTTT.

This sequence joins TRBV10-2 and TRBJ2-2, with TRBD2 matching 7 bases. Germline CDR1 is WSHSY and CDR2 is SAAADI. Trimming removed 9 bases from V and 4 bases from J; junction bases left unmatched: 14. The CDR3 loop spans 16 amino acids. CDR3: CASSFTAGVGTGELFF. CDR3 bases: TGCGCCAGTTCTTTTACGGCGGGAGTGGGCACCGGGGAGCTGTTTTTT.

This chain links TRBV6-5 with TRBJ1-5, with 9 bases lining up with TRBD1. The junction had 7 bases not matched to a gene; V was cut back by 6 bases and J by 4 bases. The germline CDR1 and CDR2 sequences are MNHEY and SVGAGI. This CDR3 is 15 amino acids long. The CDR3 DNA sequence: TGTGCCAGCAGCAAGACAGGGGGACGGAATCAGCCCCAGCATTTT. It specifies CASSKTGGRNQPQHF.

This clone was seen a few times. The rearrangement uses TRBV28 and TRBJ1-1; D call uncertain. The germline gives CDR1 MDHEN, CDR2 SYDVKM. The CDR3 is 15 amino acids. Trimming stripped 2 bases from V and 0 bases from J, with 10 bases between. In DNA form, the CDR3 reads TGTGCCAGCAGTTTAGGTTATTACATGAACACTGAAGCTTTCTTT. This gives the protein CASSLGYYMNTEAFF.

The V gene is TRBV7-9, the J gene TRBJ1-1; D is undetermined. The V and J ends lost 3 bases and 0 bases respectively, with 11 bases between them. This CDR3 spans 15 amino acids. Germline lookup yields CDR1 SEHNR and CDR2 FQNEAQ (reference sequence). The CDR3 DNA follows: TGTGCCAGCAGCTTTGGCAGAACCATGAACACTGAAGCTTTCTTT. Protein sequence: CASSFGRTMNTEAFF.

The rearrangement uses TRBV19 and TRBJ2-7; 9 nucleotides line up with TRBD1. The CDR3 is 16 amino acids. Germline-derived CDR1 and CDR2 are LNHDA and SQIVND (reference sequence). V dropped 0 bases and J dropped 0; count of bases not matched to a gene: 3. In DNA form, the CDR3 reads TGTGCCAGTAGTATAGACGGGACAGGGTCCTCCTACGAGCAGTACTTC. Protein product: CASSIDGTGSSYEQYF. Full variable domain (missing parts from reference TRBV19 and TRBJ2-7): DGGITQSPKYLFRKEGQNVTLSCEQNLNHDAMYWYRQDPGQGLRLIYYSQIVNDFQKGDIAEGYSVSREKKESFPLTVTSAQKNPTAFYLCASSIDGTGSSYEQYFGPGTRLTVT.

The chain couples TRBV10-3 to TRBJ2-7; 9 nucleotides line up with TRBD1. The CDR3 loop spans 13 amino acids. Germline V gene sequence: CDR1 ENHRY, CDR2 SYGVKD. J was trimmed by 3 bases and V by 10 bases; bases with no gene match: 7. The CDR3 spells CATRQGEVYEQYF. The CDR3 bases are TGTGCCACCCGACAGGGGGAGGTCTACGAGCAGTACTTC.

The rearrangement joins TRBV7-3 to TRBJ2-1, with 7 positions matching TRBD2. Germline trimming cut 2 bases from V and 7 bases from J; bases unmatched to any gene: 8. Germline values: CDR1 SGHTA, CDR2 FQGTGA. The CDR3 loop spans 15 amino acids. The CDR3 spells CASSLAGLAANEQFF. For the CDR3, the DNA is TGTGCCAGCAGCTTAGCAGGGCTAGCGGCGAATGAGCAGTTCTTC.

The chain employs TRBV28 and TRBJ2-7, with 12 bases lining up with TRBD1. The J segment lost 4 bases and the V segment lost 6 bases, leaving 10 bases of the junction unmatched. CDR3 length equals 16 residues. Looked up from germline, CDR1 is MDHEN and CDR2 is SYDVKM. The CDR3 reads CASRTPGQGASYEQYF. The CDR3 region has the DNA TGTGCCAGCAGGACTCCGGGACAGGGGGCTAGTTACGAGCAGTACTTC.

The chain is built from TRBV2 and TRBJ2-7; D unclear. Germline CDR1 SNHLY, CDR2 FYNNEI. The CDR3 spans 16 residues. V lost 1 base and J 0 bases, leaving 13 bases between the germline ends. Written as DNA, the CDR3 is TGTGCCAGCAGTGAAGGGCGCACTATTATCTCCTACGAGCAGTACGTC. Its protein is CASSEGRTIISYEQYV.

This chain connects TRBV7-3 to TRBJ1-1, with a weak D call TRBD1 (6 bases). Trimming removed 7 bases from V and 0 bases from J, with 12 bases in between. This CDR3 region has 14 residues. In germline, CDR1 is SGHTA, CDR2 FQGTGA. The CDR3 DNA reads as TGTGCCAGCACCGGGGGGCCTTTGAACACTGAAGCTTTCTTT. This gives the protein CASTGGPLNTEAFF.

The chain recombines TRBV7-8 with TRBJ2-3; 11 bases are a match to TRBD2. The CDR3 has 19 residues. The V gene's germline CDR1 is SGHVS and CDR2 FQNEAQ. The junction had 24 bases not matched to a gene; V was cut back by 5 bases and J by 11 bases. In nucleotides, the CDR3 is TGTGCCAGCAGCCGGGGGGGGGCAGGACTAGCGGGCGGCCGCGTGGGGCAGTATTTT. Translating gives CASSRGGAGLAGGRVGQYF.

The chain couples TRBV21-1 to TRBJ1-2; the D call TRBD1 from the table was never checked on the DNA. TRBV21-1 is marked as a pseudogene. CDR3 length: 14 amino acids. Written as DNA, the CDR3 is TGTGCCAGCACCACGACAGGGAAGGAGTATGGCTACACCTTC. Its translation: CASTTTGKEYGYTF.

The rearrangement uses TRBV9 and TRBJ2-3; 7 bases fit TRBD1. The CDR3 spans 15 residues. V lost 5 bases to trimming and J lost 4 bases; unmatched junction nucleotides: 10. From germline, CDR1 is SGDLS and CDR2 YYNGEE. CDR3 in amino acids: CASRITGDRADTQYF. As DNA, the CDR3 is TGTGCCAGCAGGATTACAGGGGATAGGGCAGATACGCAGTATTTT. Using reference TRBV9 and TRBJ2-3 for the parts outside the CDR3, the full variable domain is DSGVTQTPKHLITATGQRVTLRCSPRSGDLSVYWYQQSLDQGLQFLIQYYNGEERAKGNILERFSAQQFPDLHSELNLSSLELGDSALYFCASRITGDRADTQYFGPGTRLTVL.

The CDR3 loop is CSVEGQNTGELFF. In DNA form, the CDR3 reads TGCAGCGTTGAAGGACAGAACACCGGGGAGCTGTTTTTT. The chain couples TRBV29-1 to TRBJ2-2, with unresolved D. The germline gives CDR1 SQVTM, CDR2 ANQGSEA. The V gene lost 1 base and the J gene lost 1 base, with 4 bases spanning the gap. The CDR3 spans 13 residues.

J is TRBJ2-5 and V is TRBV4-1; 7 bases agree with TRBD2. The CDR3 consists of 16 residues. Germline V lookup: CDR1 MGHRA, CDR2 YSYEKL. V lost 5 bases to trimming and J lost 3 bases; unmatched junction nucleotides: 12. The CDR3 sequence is CASSKGSASGEETQYF. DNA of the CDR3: TGCGCCAGCAGCAAAGGGTCGGCTAGCGGCGAAGAGACCCAGTACTTC.

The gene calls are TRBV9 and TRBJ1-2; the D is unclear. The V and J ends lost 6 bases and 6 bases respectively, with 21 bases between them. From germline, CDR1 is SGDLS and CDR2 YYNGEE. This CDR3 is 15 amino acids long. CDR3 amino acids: CASNPVQANWDGYTF. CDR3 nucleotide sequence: TGTGCCAGCAATCCGGTGCAGGCCAACTGGGATGGCTACACCTTC.

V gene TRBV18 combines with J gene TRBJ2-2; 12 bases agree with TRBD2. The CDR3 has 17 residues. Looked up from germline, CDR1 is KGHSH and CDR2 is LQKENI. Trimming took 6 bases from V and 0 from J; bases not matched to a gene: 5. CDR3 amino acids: CASSPGLAGTNTGELFF. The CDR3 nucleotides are TGTGCCAGCTCTCCGGGACTAGCGGGTACGAACACCGGGGAGCTGTTTTTT.

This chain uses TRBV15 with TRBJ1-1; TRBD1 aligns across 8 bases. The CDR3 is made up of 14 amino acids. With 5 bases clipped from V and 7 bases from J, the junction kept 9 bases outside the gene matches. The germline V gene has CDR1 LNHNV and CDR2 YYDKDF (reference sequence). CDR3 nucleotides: TGTGCCACCAGCTCAGCCCGGACAGGGAGTGAAGCTTTCTTT. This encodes CATSSARTGSEAFF.

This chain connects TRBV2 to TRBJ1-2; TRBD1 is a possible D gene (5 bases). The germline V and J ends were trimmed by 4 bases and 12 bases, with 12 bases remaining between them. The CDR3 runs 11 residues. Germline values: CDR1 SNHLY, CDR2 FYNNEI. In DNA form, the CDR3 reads TGTGCCAGCAGTGGGAAGACAGATGACACCTTC. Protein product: CASSGKTDDTF.

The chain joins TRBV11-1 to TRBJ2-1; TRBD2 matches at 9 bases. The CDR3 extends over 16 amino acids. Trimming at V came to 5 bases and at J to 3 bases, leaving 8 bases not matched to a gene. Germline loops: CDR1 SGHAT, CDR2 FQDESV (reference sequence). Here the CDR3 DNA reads TGTGCCAGCAGCCTCACCGGGACTAGCAGCTACAATGAGCAGTTCTTC. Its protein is CASSLTGTSSYNEQFF.

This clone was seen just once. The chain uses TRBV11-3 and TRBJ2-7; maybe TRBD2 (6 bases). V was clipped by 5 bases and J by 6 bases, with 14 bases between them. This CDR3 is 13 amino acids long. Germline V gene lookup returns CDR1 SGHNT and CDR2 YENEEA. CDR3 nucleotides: TGTGCCAGCAGCAAAAGGAGGGGCAGCGAGCAGTACGTC. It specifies CASSKRRGSEQYV.

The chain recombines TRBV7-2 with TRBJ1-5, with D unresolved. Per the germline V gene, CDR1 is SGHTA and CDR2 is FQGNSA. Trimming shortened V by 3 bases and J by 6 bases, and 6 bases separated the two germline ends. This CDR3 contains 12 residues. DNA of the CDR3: TGTGCCAGCAGCTTTGGGAGTCAGCCCCAGCATTTT. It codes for CASSFGSQPQHF.

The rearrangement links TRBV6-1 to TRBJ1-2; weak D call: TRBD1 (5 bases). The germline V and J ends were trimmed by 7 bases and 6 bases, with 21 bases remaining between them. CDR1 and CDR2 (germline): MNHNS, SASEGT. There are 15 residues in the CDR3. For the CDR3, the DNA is TGTGCCAGCACCGAGACAGCAGCCTCTTCAGATGGCTACACCTTC. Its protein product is CASTETAASSDGYTF.

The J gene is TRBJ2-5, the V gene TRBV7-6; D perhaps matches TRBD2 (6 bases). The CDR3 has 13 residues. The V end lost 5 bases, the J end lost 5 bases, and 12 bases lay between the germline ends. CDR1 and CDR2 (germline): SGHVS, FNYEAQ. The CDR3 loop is CASSMRGGETQYF. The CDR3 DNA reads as TGTGCCAGCAGCATGCGGGGAGGTGAGACCCAGTACTTC.